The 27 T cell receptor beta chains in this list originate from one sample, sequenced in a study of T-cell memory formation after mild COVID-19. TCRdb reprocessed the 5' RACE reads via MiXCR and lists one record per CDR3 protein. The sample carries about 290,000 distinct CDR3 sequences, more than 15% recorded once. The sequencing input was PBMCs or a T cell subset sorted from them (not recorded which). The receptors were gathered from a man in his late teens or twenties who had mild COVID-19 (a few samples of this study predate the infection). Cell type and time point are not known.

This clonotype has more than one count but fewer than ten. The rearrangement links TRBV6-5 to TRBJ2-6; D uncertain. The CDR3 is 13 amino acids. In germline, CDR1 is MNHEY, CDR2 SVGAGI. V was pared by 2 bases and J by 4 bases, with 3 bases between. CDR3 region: CASSYPGANVLTF. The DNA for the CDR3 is TGTGCCAGCAGTTACCCCGGGGCCAACGTCCTGACTTTC.

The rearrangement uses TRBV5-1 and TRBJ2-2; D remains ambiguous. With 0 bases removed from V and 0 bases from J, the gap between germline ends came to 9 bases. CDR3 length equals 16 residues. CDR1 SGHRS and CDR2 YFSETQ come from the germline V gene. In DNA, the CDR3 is TGCGCCAGCAGCTTGGAAAGCAGGCCGAACACCGGGGAGCTGTTTTTT. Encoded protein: CASSLESRPNTGELFF.

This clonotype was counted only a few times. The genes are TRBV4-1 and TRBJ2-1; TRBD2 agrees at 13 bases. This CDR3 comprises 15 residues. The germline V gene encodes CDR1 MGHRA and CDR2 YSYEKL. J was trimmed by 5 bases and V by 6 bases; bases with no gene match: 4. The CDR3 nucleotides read TGCGCCAGCAGATCGGGACTAGCGGGGAACAATGAGCAGTTCTTC. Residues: CASRSGLAGNNEQFF.

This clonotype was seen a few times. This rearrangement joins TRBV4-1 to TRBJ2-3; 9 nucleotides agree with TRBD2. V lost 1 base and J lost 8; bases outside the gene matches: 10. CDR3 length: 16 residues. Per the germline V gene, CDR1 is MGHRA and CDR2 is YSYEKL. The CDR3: CASSQVGGGAGGTQYF. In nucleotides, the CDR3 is TGCGCCAGCAGCCAAGTAGGCGGGGGGGCCGGAGGTACGCAGTATTTT.

CDR3 protein: CASSRDSWAFF. The CDR3 DNA follows: TGTGCCAGCAGCCGGGACAGTTGGGCTTTCTTT. This rearrangement joins TRBV7-2 to TRBJ1-1; 7 bases are a match to TRBD1. The length of the CDR3 is 11 residues. V shed 5 bases, J shed 11 bases, and the junction held 5 bases outside the gene matches. The germline CDR1 and CDR2 sequences are SGHTA and FQGNSA.

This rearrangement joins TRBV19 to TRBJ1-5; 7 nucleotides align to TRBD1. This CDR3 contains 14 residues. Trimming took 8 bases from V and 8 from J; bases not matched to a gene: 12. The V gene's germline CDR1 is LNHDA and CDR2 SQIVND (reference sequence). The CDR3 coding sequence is TGTGCCAGTGCTCGACAGGGCGGTTGGGAGCCCCAGCATTTT. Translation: CASARQGGWEPQHF.

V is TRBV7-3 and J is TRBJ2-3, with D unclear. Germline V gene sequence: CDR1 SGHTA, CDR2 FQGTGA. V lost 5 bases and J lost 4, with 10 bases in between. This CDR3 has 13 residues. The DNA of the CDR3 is TGTGCCAGCAGCCTCTATTGGGCAGATACGCAGTATTTT. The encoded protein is CASSLYWADTQYF.

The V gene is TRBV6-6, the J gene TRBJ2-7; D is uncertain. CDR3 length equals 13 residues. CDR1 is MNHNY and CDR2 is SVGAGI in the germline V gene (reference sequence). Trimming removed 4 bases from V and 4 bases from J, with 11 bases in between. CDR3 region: CASSSKVGYEQYF. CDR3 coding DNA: TGTGCCAGCAGTTCAAAGGTTGGGTACGAGCAGTACTTC.

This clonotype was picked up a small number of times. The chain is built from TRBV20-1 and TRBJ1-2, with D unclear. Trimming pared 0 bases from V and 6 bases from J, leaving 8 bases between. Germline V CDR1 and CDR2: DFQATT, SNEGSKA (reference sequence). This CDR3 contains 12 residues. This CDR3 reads CSAREGHDGYTF. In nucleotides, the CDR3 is TGCAGTGCTAGAGAAGGGCACGATGGCTACACCTTC.

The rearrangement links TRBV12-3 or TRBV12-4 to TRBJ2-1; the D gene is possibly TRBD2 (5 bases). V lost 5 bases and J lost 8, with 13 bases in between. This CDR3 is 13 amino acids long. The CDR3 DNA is TGTGCCAGCAGTGGGCCGGGAATGGATGAGCAGTTCTTC. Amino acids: CASSGPGMDEQFF.

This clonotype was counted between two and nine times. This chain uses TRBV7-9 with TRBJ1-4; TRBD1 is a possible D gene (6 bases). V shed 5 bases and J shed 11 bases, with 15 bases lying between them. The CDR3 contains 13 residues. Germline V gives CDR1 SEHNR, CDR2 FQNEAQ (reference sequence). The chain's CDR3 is CASSPPRGGKLFF. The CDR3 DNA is TGTGCCAGCAGCCCCCCGCGAGGGGGGAAACTGTTTTTT.

DNA of the CDR3: TGTGCCAGCAGCGTAGTTGGCTCTGGAAACACCATATATTTT. Translation gives CASSVVGSGNTIYF. The chain employs TRBV9 and TRBJ1-3; D remains ambiguous. In germline, CDR1 is SGDLS, CDR2 YYNGEE. This CDR3 spans 14 amino acids. V lost 0 bases to trimming and J lost 0 bases, with 4 bases between them.

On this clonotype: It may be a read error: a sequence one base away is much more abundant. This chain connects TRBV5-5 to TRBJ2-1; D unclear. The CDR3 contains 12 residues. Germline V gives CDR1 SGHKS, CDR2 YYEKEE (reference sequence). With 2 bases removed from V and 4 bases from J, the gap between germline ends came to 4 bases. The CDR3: CASSLEYNEQFF. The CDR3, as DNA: TGTGCCAGCAGCTTAGAGTACAATGAGCAGTTCTTC.

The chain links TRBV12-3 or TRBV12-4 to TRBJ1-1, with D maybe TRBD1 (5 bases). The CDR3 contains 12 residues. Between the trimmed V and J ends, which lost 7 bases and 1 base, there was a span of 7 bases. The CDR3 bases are TGTGCCAGCACCGGGACGAACACTGAAGCTTTCTTT. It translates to CASTGTNTEAFF.

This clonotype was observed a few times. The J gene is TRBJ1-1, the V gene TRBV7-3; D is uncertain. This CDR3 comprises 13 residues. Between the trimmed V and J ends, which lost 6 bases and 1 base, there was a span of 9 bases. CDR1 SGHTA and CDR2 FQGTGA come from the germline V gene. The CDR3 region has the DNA TGTGCCAGCAGTACGGGAGGGAACACTGAAGCTTTCTTT. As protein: CASSTGGNTEAFF.

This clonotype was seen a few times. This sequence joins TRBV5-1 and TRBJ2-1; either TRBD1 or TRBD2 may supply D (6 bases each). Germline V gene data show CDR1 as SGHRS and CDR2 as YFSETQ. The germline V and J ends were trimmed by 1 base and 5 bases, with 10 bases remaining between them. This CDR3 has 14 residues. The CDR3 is CASSLTRGDNEQFF. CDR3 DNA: TGCGCCAGCAGCTTGACAAGGGGGGACAATGAGCAGTTCTTC.

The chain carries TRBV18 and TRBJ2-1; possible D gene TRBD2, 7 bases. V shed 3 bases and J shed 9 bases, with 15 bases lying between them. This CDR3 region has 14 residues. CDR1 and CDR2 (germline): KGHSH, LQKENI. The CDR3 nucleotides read TGTGCCAGCTCACCGGGGGGGGCCTTTGGTGAGCAGTTCTTC. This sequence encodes CASSPGGAFGEQFF.

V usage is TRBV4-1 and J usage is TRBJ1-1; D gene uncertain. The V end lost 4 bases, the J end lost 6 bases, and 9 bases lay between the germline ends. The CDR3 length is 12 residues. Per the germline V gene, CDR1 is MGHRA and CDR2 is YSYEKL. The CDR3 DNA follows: TGCGCCAGCAGCCGCGGAGGGTCTGAAGCTTTCTTT. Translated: CASSRGGSEAFF.

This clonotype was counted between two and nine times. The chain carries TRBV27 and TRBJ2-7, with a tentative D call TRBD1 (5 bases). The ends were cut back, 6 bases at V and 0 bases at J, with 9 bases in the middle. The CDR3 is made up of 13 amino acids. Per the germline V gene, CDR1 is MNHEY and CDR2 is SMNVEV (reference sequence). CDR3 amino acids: CASSSGLSYEQYF. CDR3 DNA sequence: TGTGCCAGCAGCTCAGGGCTCTCCTACGAGCAGTACTTC.

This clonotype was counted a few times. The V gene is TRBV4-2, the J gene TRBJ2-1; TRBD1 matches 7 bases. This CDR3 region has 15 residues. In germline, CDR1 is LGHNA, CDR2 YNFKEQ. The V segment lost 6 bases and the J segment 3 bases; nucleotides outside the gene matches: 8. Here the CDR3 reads CASRPFRDSYNEQFF. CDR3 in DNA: TGTGCCAGCAGGCCTTTCCGGGACAGCTACAATGAGCAGTTCTTC.

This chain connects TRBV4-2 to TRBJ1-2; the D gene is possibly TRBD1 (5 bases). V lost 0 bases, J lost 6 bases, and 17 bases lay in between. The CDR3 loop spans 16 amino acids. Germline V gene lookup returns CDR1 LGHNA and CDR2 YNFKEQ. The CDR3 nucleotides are TGTGCCAGCAGCCAAGATCGTGCGGGGCGGCCGGATGGCTACACCTTC. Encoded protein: CASSQDRAGRPDGYTF.

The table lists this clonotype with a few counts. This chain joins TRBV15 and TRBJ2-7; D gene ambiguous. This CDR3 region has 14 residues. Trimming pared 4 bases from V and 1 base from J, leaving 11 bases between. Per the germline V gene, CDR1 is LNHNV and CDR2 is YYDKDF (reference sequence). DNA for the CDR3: TGTGCCACCAGCAACCGGGCCGAGTCCTACGAGCAGTACTTC. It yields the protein CATSNRAESYEQYF.

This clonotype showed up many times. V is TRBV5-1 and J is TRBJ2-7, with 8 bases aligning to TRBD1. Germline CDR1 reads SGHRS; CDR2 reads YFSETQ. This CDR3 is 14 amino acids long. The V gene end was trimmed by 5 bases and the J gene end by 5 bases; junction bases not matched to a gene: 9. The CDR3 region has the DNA TGCGCCAGCAGGGAGATCCCAGGGGGCAACGAGCAGTACTTC. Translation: CASREIPGGNEQYF.

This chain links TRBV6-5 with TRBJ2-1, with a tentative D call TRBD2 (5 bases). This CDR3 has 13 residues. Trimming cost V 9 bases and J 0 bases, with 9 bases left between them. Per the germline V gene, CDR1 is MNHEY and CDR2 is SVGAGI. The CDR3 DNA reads TGTGCCAGTTCAGCGGTCTCCTACAATGAGCAGTTCTTC. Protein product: CASSAVSYNEQFF.

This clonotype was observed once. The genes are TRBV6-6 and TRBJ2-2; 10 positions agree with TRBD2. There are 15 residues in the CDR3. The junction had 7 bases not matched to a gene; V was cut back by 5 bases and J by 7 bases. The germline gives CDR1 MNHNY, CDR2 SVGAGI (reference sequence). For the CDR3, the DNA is TGTGCCAGCAGTCGGAGCGGGGGGGCCGGCGGGGAGCTGTTTTTT. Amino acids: CASSRSGGAGGELFF.

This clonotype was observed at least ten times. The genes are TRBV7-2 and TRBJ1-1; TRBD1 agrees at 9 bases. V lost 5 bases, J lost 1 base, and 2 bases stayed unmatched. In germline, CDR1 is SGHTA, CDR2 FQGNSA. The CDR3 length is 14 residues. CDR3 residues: CASSPDRGNTEAFF. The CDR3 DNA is TGTGCCAGCAGCCCGGACAGGGGGAACACTGAAGCTTTCTTT.

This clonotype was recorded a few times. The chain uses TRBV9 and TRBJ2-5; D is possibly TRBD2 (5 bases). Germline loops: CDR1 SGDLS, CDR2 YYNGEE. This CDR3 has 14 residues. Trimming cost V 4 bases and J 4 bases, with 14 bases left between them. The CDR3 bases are TGTGCCAGCAGCTCTAGCTCCGACGGAGAGACCCAGTACTTC. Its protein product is CASSSSSDGETQYF.